The next 31 T cell receptor beta chains were all read from a single sample in a study of follicular helper T cells after annual influenza vaccination. Regarding time point: 2015-2016 season, pre-vaccination. Assay: immunoSEQ multiplex PCR; the TCRdb copy retains only in-frame clones and omits some. Of several thousand clones in the sample, more than 75% were seen once. The starting material was CXCR5- memory CD4+ T cells sorted from blood, obtained on the day of influenza vaccination. These receptors all stem from an adult who received the influenza vaccine.

The table lists this clone with a count of one. The chain employs TRBV4-3 and TRBJ1-1; tentatively, D is TRBD1 (6 bases). V lost 2 bases, J lost 4 bases, and 11 bases lay in between. CDR3 size: 14 residues. Germline CDR1 is LGHNA and CDR2 is YSLEER. This CDR3 reads CASSQYREGTEAFF. CDR3 DNA: TGCGCCAGCAGCCAATACAGGGAGGGCACTGAAGCTTTCTTT.

V and J are TRBV6-5 and TRBJ1-3, with D perhaps TRBD1 (5 bases). V lost 6 bases to trimming and J lost 3 bases, with 9 bases between them. Germline CDR1 reads MNHEY; CDR2 reads SVGAGI. The CDR3 is 13 amino acids. The DNA for the CDR3 is TGTGCCAGCAGCAGGGAGTATGGAAACACCATATATTTT. Its translation: CASSREYGNTIYF.

The chain joins TRBV7-2 to TRBJ2-7, with D perhaps matching TRBD1 or TRBD2 (6 bases each). The V end was cut by 3 bases, the J end by 5 bases, with 11 bases between. Germline V lookup: CDR1 SGHTA, CDR2 FQGNSA. The CDR3 length is 13 residues. CDR3 in amino acids: CASSFRGEHEQYF. CDR3 bases: TGTGCCAGCAGCTTTAGGGGGGAACACGAGCAGTACTTC.

This chain links TRBV7-6 with TRBJ2-2; 8 nucleotides align to TRBD2. The length of the CDR3 is 15 residues. The germline V gene has CDR1 SGHVS and CDR2 FNYEAQ. The V gene end was trimmed by 2 bases and the J gene end by 8 bases; junction bases not matched to a gene: 7. CDR3 amino acids: CASSLRGTSSGELFF. The DNA of the CDR3 is TGTGCCAGCAGCTTAAGGGGGACTAGTTCGGGGGAGCTGTTTTTT. Combining the CDR3 with reference TRBV7-6 and TRBJ2-2 gives the whole variable domain GAGVSQSPRYKVTKRGQDVALRCDPISGHVSLYWYRQALGQGPEFLTYFNYEAQQDKSGLPNDRFSAERPEGSISTLTIQRTEQRDSAMYRCASSLRGTSSGELFFGEGSRLTVL.

The genes are TRBV18 and TRBJ1-1, with a weak D call TRBD1 (6 bases). Germline V gene lookup returns CDR1 KGHSH and CDR2 LQKENI. The CDR3 length is 14 residues. V dropped 3 bases and J dropped 4 bases, with 12 bases sitting between them. The CDR3 region has the DNA TGTGCCAGCTCACCGGGGGGGGGCGGCACTGAAGCTTTCTTT. This encodes CASSPGGGGTEAFF.

The genes are TRBV5-4 and TRBJ2-3; 8 nucleotides agree with TRBD2. With V trimmed by 2 bases and J by 2 bases, 4 bases remained unmatched. Germline V lookup: CDR1 SGHNT, CDR2 YYREEE (reference sequence). The CDR3 contains 15 residues. The CDR3 here is CASSFRLATTDTQYF. DNA of the CDR3: TGTGCCAGCAGCTTCAGACTAGCGACCACAGATACGCAGTATTTT. Looking up the rest from reference TRBV5-4 and TRBJ2-3 gives the full variable domain: ETGVTQSPTHLIKTRGQQVTLRCSSQSGHNTVSWYQQALGQGPQFIFQYYREEENGRGNFPPRFSGLQFPNYSSELNVNALELDDSALYLCASSFRLATTDTQYFGPGTRLTVL.

This rearrangement joins TRBV5-4 to TRBJ2-7, with D uncertain. The CDR3 has 13 amino acids. Per the germline V gene, CDR1 is SGHNT and CDR2 is YYREEE (reference sequence). V lost 0 bases and J lost 6, with 10 bases in between. CDR3 coding DNA: TGTGCCAGCAGCTTGGAGTCCACGGGCGAGCAGTACTTC. Its protein product is CASSLESTGEQYF.

The chain carries TRBV9 and TRBJ1-5, with D unresolved. The V end was cut by 0 bases, the J end by 0 bases, with 7 bases between. Germline V gives CDR1 SGDLS, CDR2 YYNGEE. The CDR3 is 15 residues long. The CDR3 coding sequence is TGTGCCAGCAGCGTAGGCGCCAATAGCAATCAGCCCCAGCATTTT. Protein: CASSVGANSNQPQHF. Full variable domain (remainder filled in from reference TRBV9 and TRBJ1-5): DSGVTQTPKHLITATGQRVTLRCSPRSGDLSVYWYQQSLDQGLQFLIQYYNGEERAKGNILERFSAQQFPDLHSELNLSSLELGDSALYFCASSVGANSNQPQHFGDGTRLSIL.

The chain combines TRBV5-8 with TRBJ2-1, with a tentative D call TRBD2 (6 bases). V was cut by 5 bases and J by 8 bases, with 14 bases left in between. In germline, CDR1 is SGHTS, CDR2 YDEGEE. The CDR3 length is 13 residues. The CDR3, as DNA: TGTGCCAGCAGGCCAAAGCGGGTGCATGAGCAGTTCTTC. Encoded protein: CASRPKRVHEQFF.

The gene calls are TRBV7-2 and TRBJ1-3; TRBD1 is a possible D gene (5 bases). CDR3 length equals 19 residues. CDR1 and CDR2 (germline): SGHTA, FQGNSA. V lost 2 bases and J 0 bases, leaving 20 bases between the germline ends. CDR3 protein: CASSLLGVVADISGNTIYF. DNA for the CDR3: TGTGCCAGCAGCTTATTGGGGGTGGTGGCCGACATCTCTGGAAACACCATATATTTT.

The rearrangement uses TRBV5-1 and TRBJ2-5; 12 nucleotides line up with TRBD2. Looked up from germline, CDR1 is SGHRS and CDR2 is YFSETQ. V lost 2 bases, J lost 1 base, and 9 bases stayed unmatched. This CDR3 has 18 amino acids. CDR3 amino acids: CASSLGSSGGARQETQYF. The CDR3 bases are TGCGCCAGCAGCTTAGGATCTAGCGGGGGGGCTCGCCAAGAGACCCAGTACTTC. The variable domain in full, completed from reference TRBV5-1 and TRBJ2-5, reads KAGVTQTPRYLIKTRGQQVTLSCSPISGHRSVSWYQQTPGQGLQFLFEYFSETQRNKGNFPGRFSGRQFSNSRSEMNVSTLELGDSALYLCASSLGSSGGARQETQYFGPGTRLLVL.

This clone occurred a few times. The chain joins TRBV28 to TRBJ2-5; possibly TRBD2 for D (5 bases). The CDR3 sequence is 14 residues long. V lost 6 bases and J 7 bases, leaving 18 bases between the germline ends. In germline, CDR1 is MDHEN, CDR2 SYDVKM. The CDR3 sequence is CASSRGSPRGTQYF. The CDR3 DNA sequence: TGTGCCAGCAGCCGAGGGTCACCCCGCGGGACCCAGTACTTC. Combining the CDR3 with reference TRBV28 and TRBJ2-5 gives the whole variable domain DVKVTQSSRYLVKRTGEKVFLECVQDMDHENMFWYRQDPGLGLRLIYFSYDVKMKEKGDIPEGYSVSREKKERFSLILESASTNQTSMYLCASSRGSPRGTQYFGPGTRLLVL.

The chain joins TRBV4-1 to TRBJ1-3, with D possibly TRBD1 on 5 matching bases. The germline V and J ends were trimmed by 0 bases and 3 bases, with 15 bases remaining between them. The germline V gene encodes CDR1 MGHRA and CDR2 YSYEKL. The CDR3 spans 17 residues. The CDR3 loop is CASSQERGTLFGNTIYF. The CDR3 DNA sequence: TGCGCCAGCAGCCAAGAACGGGGGACTCTTTTTGGAAACACCATATATTTT.

The rearrangement joins TRBV4-3 to TRBJ2-1; no clear D. The V gene lost 0 bases and the J gene lost 10 bases, with 16 bases spanning the gap. In germline, CDR1 is LGHNA, CDR2 YSLEER. The CDR3 spans 15 residues. The CDR3 loop is CASSQDSFRSSEQFF. The CDR3 DNA sequence: TGCGCCAGCAGCCAAGATTCGTTTCGGTCCTCAGAGCAGTTCTTC.

The chain joins TRBV5-1 to TRBJ1-2; D remains unclear. The CDR3 is made up of 16 amino acids. V lost 0 bases and J lost 4, with 16 bases in between. The germline CDR1 and CDR2 sequences are SGHRS and YFSETQ. CDR3 sequence (DNA): TGCGCCAGCAGCTTGGGTCGGTCCTTATTTATCTATGGCTACACCTTC. This translates into CASSLGRSLFIYGYTF.

Details on this clone: The identical CDR3 is also encoded by other nucleotide sequences in the sample. This sequence joins TRBV4-1 and TRBJ2-7; 9 bases align to TRBD2. Looked up from germline, CDR1 is MGHRA and CDR2 is YSYEKL. The CDR3 runs 15 residues. V shed 1 base and J 6 bases; nucleotides not matched to a gene: 7. DNA for the CDR3: TGCGCCAGCAGCCAAGTGGGCGGGGGGGGGCGCGAGCAGTACTTC. It is translated as CASSQVGGGGREQYF.

This rearrangement joins TRBV18 to TRBJ2-3; D might be TRBD2 (7 bases). Looked up from germline, CDR1 is KGHSH and CDR2 is LQKENI. The CDR3 is 15 amino acids. Trimming shortened V by 2 bases and J by 6 bases, and 15 bases separated the two germline ends. The CDR3 region has the DNA TGTGCCAGCTCACCAAACGGGGGGCCGAGGGATACGCAGTATTTT. Translating it yields CASSPNGGPRDTQYF.

A single count supports this clone. J is TRBJ1-4 and V is TRBV7-9, with TRBD1 matching over 7 bases. Germline trimming cut 1 base from V and 7 bases from J; bases unmatched to any gene: 3. Germline CDR1 is SEHNR and CDR2 is FQNEAQ (reference sequence). The CDR3 loop spans 14 amino acids. The CDR3 region is CASSLERGREKLFF. The CDR3 DNA follows: TGTGCCAGCAGCTTAGAAAGGGGGCGTGAAAAACTGTTTTTT.

V is TRBV6-5 and J is TRBJ2-7; possibly TRBD1 or TRBD2 for D (5 bases each). The CDR3 has 13 residues. Germline lookup yields CDR1 MNHEY and CDR2 SVGAGI. Trimming took off 0 bases at V and 2 bases at J, with 5 bases between the two ends. The CDR3 nucleotides read TGTGCCAGCAGTTACTCGGGGGCCTACGAGCAGTACTTC. This encodes CASSYSGAYEQYF.

The chain uses TRBV18 and TRBJ2-7; 8 bases match TRBD1. Germline V gene lookup returns CDR1 KGHSH and CDR2 LQKENI. This CDR3 contains 14 residues. V dropped 6 bases and J dropped 5; count of bases not matched to a gene: 9. The CDR3 protein is CASSTTGGSDEQYF. Here the CDR3 DNA reads TGTGCCAGCTCTACTACAGGGGGGTCGGACGAGCAGTACTTC.

This chain connects TRBV11-2 to TRBJ2-5, with TRBD1 matching 7 bases. Germline values: CDR1 SGHAT, CDR2 FQNNGV. There are 17 residues in the CDR3. Unmatched junction bases numbered 16, after V lost 5 bases and J lost 4 bases. Here the CDR3 reads CASSPRGTDILGETQYF. CDR3 in DNA: TGTGCCAGCAGCCCGAGGGGGACAGATATTTTAGGAGAGACCCAGTACTTC.

This clone has a handful of counts. The gene calls are TRBV19 and TRBJ1-2; tentative D call: TRBD1 (5 bases). Germline V gene data show CDR1 as LNHDA and CDR2 as SQIVND (reference sequence). V was pared by 5 bases and J by 7 bases, with 17 bases between. The CDR3 length is 14 residues. CDR3 bases: TGTGCCAGTAGTTTAGGGCGAGGGGCCGGTGGCTACACCTTC. The encoded protein is CASSLGRGAGGYTF.

The chain is built from TRBV21-1 and TRBJ1-1; no DNA check was done on the table's D call, TRBD1. TRBV21-1 is a pseudogene locus. CDR3 length equals 17 residues. The chain's CDR3 is CASSKALQGLRGGEAFF. The CDR3 DNA reads TGTGCCAGCAGCAAAGCGCTACAGGGCCTTAGAGGAGGTGAAGCTTTCTTT.

The chain joins TRBV2 to TRBJ1-1; possibly TRBD1 for D (5 bases). The germline gives CDR1 SNHLY, CDR2 FYNNEI. The CDR3 has 14 amino acids. The ends were cut back, 3 bases at V and 3 bases at J, with 11 bases in the middle. The CDR3 coding sequence is TGTGCCAGCAGTGATTCGGGGCGGTACACTGAAGCTTTCTTT. It encodes CASSDSGRYTEAFF.

The chain uses TRBV19 and TRBJ1-1; D gene ambiguous. Trimming took 6 bases from V and 1 from J, leaving 12 bases between them. The CDR3 covers 14 residues. The V gene's germline CDR1 is LNHDA and CDR2 SQIVND (reference sequence). Here the CDR3 reads CASRSDWRNTEAFF. The CDR3 nucleotides are TGTGCCAGTAGATCGGACTGGAGGAACACTGAAGCTTTCTTT.

This sequence joins TRBV4-3 and TRBJ2-1, with 12 bases that match TRBD1. Germline values: CDR1 LGHNA, CDR2 YSLEER. V shed 1 base, J shed 5 bases, and the junction held 12 bases outside the gene matches. The CDR3 totals 19 residues. In DNA, the CDR3 is TGCGCCAGCAGCCAAGGTTGGGACAGGGGGCGAAACTACCACAATGAGCAGTTCTTC. Translated: CASSQGWDRGRNYHNEQFF.

The rearrangement joins TRBV6-5 to TRBJ1-1; D is uncertain. Germline CDR1 and CDR2: MNHEY and SVGAGI. There are 13 residues in the CDR3. V was clipped by 5 bases and J by 6 bases, with 13 bases between them. CDR3 in amino acids: CASSTLRTSEAFF. The CDR3 DNA reads TGTGCCAGCAGTACCCTGAGGACTTCTGAAGCTTTCTTT.

The chain combines TRBV7-2 with TRBJ2-1; D is possibly TRBD2 (7 bases). Germline CDR1 reads SGHTA; CDR2 reads FQGNSA. With 5 bases removed from V and 2 bases from J, the gap between germline ends came to 13 bases. The CDR3 spans 15 residues. Written as DNA, the CDR3 is TGTGCCAGCAGCATGGTGGGGGGGCCCTACAATGAGCAGTTCTTC. Translated, it gives CASSMVGGPYNEQFF.

The rearrangement uses TRBV14 and TRBJ1-2; tentatively, D is TRBD1 (5 bases). Germline lookup yields CDR1 SGHDN and CDR2 FVKESK. Trimming removed 6 bases at V and 0 bases at J, with 17 bases between. The CDR3 length is 16 residues. CDR3 loop: CASRTLGGSANYGYTF. CDR3 bases: TGTGCCAGCAGGACTTTGGGGGGGTCGGCTAACTATGGCTACACCTTC.

The rearrangement joins TRBV27 to TRBJ1-1; D possibly corresponds to TRBD1 (5 bases). CDR3 length equals 16 residues. Germline CDR1 MNHEY, CDR2 SMNVEV (reference sequence). Trimming removed 3 bases from V and 0 bases from J, with 14 bases in between. The CDR3 DNA is TGTGCCAGCAGTTTGCTCCCAGGACACCTGAACACTGAAGCTTTCTTT. This encodes CASSLLPGHLNTEAFF.

The rearrangement joins TRBV29-1 to TRBJ1-2, with a possible D match to TRBD1 (5 bases). The CDR3 runs 13 residues. Per germline, CDR1 SQVTM and CDR2 ANQGSEA. Trimming took off 6 bases at V and 4 bases at J, with 15 bases between the two ends. In nucleotides, the CDR3 is TGCAGCGTGGATGGGGGTTTCGGCTATGGCTACACCTTC. Encoded protein: CSVDGGFGYGYTF.